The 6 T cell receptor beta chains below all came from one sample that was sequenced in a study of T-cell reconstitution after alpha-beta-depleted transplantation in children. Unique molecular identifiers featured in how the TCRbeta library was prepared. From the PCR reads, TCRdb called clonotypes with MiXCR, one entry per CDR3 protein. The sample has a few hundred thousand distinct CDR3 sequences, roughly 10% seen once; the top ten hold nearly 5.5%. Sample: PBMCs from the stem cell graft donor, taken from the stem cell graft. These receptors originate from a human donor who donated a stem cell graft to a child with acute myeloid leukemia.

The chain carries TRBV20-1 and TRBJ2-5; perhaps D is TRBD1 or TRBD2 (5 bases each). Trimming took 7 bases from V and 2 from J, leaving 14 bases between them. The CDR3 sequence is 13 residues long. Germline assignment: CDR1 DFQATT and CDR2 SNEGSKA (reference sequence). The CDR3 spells CSDGAASQETQYF. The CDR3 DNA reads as TGCAGTGACGGGGCGGCCAGTCAAGAGACCCAGTACTTC.

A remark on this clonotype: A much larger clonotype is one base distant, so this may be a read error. The CDR3 spells CASSLRQGDTRELFF. The CDR3 region has the DNA TGTGCCAGCAGTTTGCGACAGGGCGACACCCGGGAGCTGTTTTTT. The chain links TRBV12-3 or TRBV12-4 to TRBJ2-2; 7 bases agree with TRBD1. The CDR3 extends over 15 amino acids.

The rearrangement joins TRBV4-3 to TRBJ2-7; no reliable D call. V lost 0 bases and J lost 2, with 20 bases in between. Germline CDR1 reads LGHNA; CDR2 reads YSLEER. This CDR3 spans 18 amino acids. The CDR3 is CASSQDLTFGVPTYEQYF. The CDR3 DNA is TGCGCCAGCAGCCAAGATCTAACTTTTGGCGTACCGACCTACGAGCAGTACTTC.

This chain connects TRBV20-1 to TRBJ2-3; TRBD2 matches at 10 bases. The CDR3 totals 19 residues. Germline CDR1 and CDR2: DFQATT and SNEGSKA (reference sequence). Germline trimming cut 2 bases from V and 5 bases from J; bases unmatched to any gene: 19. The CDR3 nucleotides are TGCAGTGCTAGACCCCCGTGGAAGAGCGGGAGGGCCCCGTTAGATACGCAGTATTTT. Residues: CSARPPWKSGRAPLDTQYF.

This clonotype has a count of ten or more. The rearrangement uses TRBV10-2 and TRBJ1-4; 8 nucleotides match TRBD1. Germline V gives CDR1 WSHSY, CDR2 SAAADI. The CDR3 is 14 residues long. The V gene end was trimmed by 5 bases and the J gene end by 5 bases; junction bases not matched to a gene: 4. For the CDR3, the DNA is TGCGCCAGCAGTCGACAGGGGCTAAATGAAAAACTGTTTTTT. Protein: CASSRQGLNEKLFF.

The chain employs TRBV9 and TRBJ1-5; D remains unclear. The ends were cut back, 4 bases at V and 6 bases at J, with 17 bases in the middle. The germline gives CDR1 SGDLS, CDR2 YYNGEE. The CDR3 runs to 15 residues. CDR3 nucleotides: TGTGCCAGCAGCCCGAAAGGAGTGGGGAGTCAGCCCCAGCATTTT. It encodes CASSPKGVGSQPQHF.